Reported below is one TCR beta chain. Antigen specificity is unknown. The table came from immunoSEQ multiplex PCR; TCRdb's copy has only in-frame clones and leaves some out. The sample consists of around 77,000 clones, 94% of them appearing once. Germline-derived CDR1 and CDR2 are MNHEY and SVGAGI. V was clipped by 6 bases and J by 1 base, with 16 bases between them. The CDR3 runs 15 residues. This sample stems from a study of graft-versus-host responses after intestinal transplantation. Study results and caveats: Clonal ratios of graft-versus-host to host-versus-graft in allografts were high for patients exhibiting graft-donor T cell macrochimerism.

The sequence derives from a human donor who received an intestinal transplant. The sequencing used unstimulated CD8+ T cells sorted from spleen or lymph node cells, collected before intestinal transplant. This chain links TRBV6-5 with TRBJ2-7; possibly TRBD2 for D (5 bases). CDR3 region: CASSPRGMGSYEQYF. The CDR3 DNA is TGTGCCAGCAGCCCCCGGGGTATGGGTTCCTACGAGCAGTACTTC.